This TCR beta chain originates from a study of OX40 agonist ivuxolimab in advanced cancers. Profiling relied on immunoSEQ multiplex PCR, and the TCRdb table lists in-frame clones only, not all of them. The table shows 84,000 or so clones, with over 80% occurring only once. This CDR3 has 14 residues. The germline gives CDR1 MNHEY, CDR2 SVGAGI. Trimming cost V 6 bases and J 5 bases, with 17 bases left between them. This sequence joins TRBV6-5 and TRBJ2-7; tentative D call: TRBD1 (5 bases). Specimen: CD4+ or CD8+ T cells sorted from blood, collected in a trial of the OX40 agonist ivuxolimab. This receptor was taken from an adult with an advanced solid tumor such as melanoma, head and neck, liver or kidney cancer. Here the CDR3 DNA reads TGTGCCAGCAGGCCAGGGAAGCAGAAACACGAGCAGTACTTC. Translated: CASRPGKQKHEQYF.